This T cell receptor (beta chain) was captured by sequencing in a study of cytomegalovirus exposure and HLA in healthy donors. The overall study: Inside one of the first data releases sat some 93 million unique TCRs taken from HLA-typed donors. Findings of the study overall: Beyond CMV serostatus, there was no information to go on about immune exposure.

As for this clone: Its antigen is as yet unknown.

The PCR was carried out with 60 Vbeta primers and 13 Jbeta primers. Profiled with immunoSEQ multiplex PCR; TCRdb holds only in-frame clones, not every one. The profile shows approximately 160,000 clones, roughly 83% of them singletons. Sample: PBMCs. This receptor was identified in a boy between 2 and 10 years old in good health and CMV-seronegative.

The CDR3 region is CASSRGRVDLAFF. The CDR3 DNA sequence: TGTGCCAGCAGCAGGGGGCGCGTCGATTTGGCTTTCTTT. The J gene is TRBJ1-1, the V gene TRBV6-1, with 8 bases that match TRBD1. CDR3 size: 13 residues. Germline V gene sequence: CDR1 MNHNS, CDR2 SASEGT. The V and J ends lost 6 bases and 11 bases, in that order; junction bases with no gene match: 11.